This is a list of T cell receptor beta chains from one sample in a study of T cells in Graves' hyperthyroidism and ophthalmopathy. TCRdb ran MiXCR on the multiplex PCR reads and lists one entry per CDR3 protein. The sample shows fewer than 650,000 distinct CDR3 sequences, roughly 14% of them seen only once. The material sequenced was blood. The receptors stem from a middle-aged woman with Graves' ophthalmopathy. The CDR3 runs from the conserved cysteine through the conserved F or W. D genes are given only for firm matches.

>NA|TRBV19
CASSIPTGTGANVLTF
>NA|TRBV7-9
CASAGSLNTEAFF
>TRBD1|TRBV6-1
CASSDRGQRNTEAFF
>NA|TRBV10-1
CASPGRAAQETQYF
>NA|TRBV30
CAWSGQSTGELFF
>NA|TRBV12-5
CASGLVRGVNYGYTF
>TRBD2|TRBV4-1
CASSSTYGRTSYEQYF
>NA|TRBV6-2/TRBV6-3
CASSLDRRLTYEQYF
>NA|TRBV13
CASSFYTTYEQYF
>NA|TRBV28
CASSIHGHEQCF
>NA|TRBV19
CASSSRPNEGYEQYF
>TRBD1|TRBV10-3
CAISAGTGGSNGPQHF
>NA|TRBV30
CALSPGQRGGEQYF
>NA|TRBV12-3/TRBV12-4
CASSLGGLDSGANVLTF
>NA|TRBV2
CASSEARDGGETQYF
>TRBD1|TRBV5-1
CASSLGQGAYTGELFF
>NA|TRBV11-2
CASSPIKTVGDGYTF
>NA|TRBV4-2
CASSLLLGSGETQYF
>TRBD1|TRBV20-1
CSARDRQGALNTGELFF
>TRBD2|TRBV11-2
CASSRRASGGSYEQYF
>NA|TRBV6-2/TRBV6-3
CASSYLDTQYF
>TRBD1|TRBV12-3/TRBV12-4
CANRGRGGNTIYF
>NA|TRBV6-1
CASSKGWGLETQYF
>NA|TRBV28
CASNMRPAYGQYF
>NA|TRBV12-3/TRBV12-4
CASRRLKNTEAFF
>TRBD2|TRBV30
CAWSEREGQETQYF
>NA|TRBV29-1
CSVEGTSGAETQYF
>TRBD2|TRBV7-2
CASSLAPGTSGYEQYF
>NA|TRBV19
CASSPNEQPTEGYTF
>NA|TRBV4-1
CASSQAWGGVNTEAFF
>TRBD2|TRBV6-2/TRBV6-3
CASTRAGEGFFGANVLAF
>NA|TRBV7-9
CASSLAKLAKHF
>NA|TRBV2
CASRMNGHEQFF
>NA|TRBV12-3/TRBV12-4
CASSNRPPGESLGTQYF
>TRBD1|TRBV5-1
CASSLEGTGGDYGYTF
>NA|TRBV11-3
CASSLGGRLRETQYF
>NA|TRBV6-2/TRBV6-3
CASSYRRGLGTEAFF
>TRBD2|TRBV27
CASNFLGPSGSAGELFF
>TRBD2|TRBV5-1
CASSLALIAGAYEQYF
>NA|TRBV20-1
CSASKANYGYTF
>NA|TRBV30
CAWSVPGLSGNTIYF
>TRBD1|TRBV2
CASGGQGQYEQYF
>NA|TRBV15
CATSRDPDGLGEAFF
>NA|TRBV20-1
CSASPTAALYEQYF
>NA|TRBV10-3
CAISESSVGKNIQYF
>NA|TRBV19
CASSIGPMGGYTF
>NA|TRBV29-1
CSVGRGQETQYF
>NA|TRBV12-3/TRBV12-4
CASSLTGSNTGELFF
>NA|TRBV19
CASSLEGSFTEAFF
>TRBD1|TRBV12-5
CASGSGTGGGEQYF
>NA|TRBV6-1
CASSPTGAQDYGYTF
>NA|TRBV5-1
CASSLEVGVNTEAFF
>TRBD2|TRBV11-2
CASSLVPGLAGLYEQYF
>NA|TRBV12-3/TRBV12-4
CASSRDLTGEKLFF
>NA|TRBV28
CASRRREQYF